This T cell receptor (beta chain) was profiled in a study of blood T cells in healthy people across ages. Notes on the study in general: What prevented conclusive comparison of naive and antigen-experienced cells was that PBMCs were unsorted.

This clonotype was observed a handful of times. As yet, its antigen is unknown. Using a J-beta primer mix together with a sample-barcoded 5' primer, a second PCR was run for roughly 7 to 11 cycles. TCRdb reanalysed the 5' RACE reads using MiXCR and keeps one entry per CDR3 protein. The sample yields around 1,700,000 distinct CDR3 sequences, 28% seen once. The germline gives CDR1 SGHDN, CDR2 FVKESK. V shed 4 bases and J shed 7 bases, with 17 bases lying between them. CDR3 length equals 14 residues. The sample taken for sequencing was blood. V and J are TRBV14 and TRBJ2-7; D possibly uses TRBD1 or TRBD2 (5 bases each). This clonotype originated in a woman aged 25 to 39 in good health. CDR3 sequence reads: CASSRRDGPTEQYF. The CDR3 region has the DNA TGTGCCAGCAGCCGTCGGGACGGCCCTACTGAGCAGTACTTC.